This T cell receptor beta chain stems from a study of T cells expressing NK-cell markers. The CDR3 covers 15 residues. CDR1 and CDR2 (germline): MNHEY, SMNVEV (reference sequence). Reprocessing the 5' RACE reads, TCRdb reports a single entry for every CDR3 protein and omits DNA. This table lists roughly 20,000 distinct CDR3 sequences. Material for sequencing was blood T cells: a sorted CD56 or NKG2C T cell subset, CD4+ or CD8+ T cells, or bulk PBMC T cells (not recorded which). This TCR derives from a man aged 18 to 69 in good health. This sequence joins TRBV27 and TRBJ2-7; no DNA is available, so the TRBD2 call from TCRdb remains unchecked. This CDR3 is CASTYRPSPGYEQYF.